The T cell receptor (beta chain) described here comes from a study of blood T cell repertoires in COVID-19. CDR3 length: 12 residues. CDR1 SGHAT and CDR2 FQNNGV come from the germline V gene. Trimming cost V 2 bases and J 10 bases, with 11 bases left between them. Only in-frame clones appear in the TCRdb table, and some are missing; sequencing was by immunoSEQ multiplex PCR. Among hundreds of thousands of clones listed, approximately 82% were seen once. This sequence was found in a woman in her 70s with active or convalescent COVID-19. The specimen sequenced was peripheral blood. The genes are TRBV11-2 and TRBJ1-1; no firm D call. Written as DNA, the CDR3 is TGTGCCAGCAGCTTAAACGCGGATGGAGCTTTCTTT. Translating it yields CASSLNADGAFF.